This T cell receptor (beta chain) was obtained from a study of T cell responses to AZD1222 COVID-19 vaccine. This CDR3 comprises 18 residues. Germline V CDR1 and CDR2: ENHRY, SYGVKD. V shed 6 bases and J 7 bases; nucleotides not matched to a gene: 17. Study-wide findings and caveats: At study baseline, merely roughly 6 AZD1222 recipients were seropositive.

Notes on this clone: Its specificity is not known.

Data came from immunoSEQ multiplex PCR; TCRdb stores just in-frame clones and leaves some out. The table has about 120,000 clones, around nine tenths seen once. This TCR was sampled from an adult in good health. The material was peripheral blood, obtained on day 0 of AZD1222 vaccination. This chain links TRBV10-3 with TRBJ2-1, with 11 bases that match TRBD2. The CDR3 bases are TGTGCCATCAGGACTGACAGGGTTAGGGCTAGCGGGGGGAATGAGCAGTTCTTC. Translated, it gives CAIRTDRVRASGGNEQFF.